Listed below are T cell receptor beta chains from one sample, sequenced in a study of Ad26.COV2.S vaccination and SARS-CoV-2 variants. Sequenced by immunoSEQ multiplex PCR; TCRdb stores in-frame clones only, minus some. The table shows approximately 480,000 clones, with about 83% occurring only once. Sequenced here: peripheral blood, sampled in a trial of Ad26.COV2.S vaccine versus placebo. The receptors shown here come from a person between 18 and 60 years old who received the Ad26.COV2.S COVID-19 vaccine or a placebo. Each CDR3 is given with its conserved first and last residue. Each record gives: clone size, CDR3 length, J gene, D gene, V gene, CDR3 protein, CDR3 DNA. The D gene is left open where the match is weak. A row's size may be missing; if present it is once, few, many or a size class.

clone size: NA
CDR3 length: 15
J gene: TRBJ1-1
D gene: NA
V gene: TRBV7-9
CDR3 protein: CASSLGFPGRDGAFF
CDR3 DNA: TGTGCCAGCAGCTTAGGTTTCCCTGGGAGGGATGGGGCTTTCTTT

clone size: NA
CDR3 length: 11
J gene: TRBJ1-1
D gene: NA
V gene: TRBV11-2
CDR3 protein: CASSLYREAFF
CDR3 DNA: TGTGCCAGCAGCCTATACCGTGAAGCTTTCTTT

clone size: once
CDR3 length: 15
J gene: TRBJ2-5
D gene: NA
V gene: TRBV5-1
CDR3 protein: CASSASQGSGETQYF
CDR3 DNA: TGCGCCAGCAGCGCGAGTCAGGGCTCTGGAGAGACCCAGTACTTC

clone size: NA
CDR3 length: 17
J gene: TRBJ1-6
D gene: NA
V gene: TRBV27
CDR3 protein: CASTPLSASSYNSPLHF
CDR3 DNA: TGTGCCAGCACTCCGCTGTCGGCGAGCTCCTATAATTCACCCCTCCACTTT

clone size: NA
CDR3 length: 10
J gene: TRBJ2-3
D gene: NA
V gene: TRBV21-1
CDR3 protein: CASSEHTQYF
CDR3 DNA: TGTGCCAGCAGTGAACATACGCAGTATTTT

clone size: NA
CDR3 length: 16
J gene: TRBJ2-2
D gene: TRBD2
V gene: TRBV7-2
CDR3 protein: CASRGLAGSNTGELFF
CDR3 DNA: TGTGCCAGTCGGGGCCTAGCGGGCTCGAACACCGGGGAGCTGTTTTTT

clone size: NA
CDR3 length: 12
J gene: TRBJ2-7
D gene: NA
V gene: TRBV10-3
CDR3 protein: CATSATDYEQYF
CDR3 DNA: TGTGCCACGTCGGCAACGGACTACGAGCAGTACTTC

clone size: NA
CDR3 length: 12
J gene: TRBJ1-2
D gene: NA
V gene: TRBV30
CDR3 protein: CAHRQVNYGYTF
CDR3 DNA: TGTGCCCATCGACAAGTTAACTATGGCTACACCTTC

clone size: NA
CDR3 length: 15
J gene: TRBJ2-3
D gene: TRBD2
V gene: TRBV5-5
CDR3 protein: CASSPLAGVADTQYF
CDR3 DNA: TGTGCCAGCAGCCCACTAGCGGGAGTTGCCGATACGCAGTATTTT

clone size: NA
CDR3 length: 15
J gene: TRBJ1-1
D gene: NA
V gene: TRBV30
CDR3 protein: CAWRRPQVGGTEAFF
CDR3 DNA: TGTGCCTGGAGAAGACCACAGGTGGGGGGAACTGAAGCTTTCTTT

clone size: once
CDR3 length: 15
J gene: TRBJ2-5
D gene: NA
V gene: TRBV23-1
CDR3 protein: CASSQSRGPQETQYF
CDR3 DNA: TGCGCCAGCAGTCAATCAAGGGGACCCCAAGAGACCCAGTACTTC

clone size: NA
CDR3 length: 14
J gene: TRBJ1-3
D gene: NA
V gene: TRBV28
CDR3 protein: CASSFFPSGNTIYF
CDR3 DNA: TGTGCCAGCAGTTTCTTCCCCTCTGGAAACACCATATATTTT

clone size: NA
CDR3 length: 13
J gene: TRBJ2-7
D gene: NA
V gene: TRBV3-1/TRBV3-2
CDR3 protein: CASTGDGGYEQYF
CDR3 DNA: TGTGCCAGCACCGGGGACGGTGGCTACGAGCAGTACTTC

clone size: NA
CDR3 length: 16
J gene: TRBJ2-1
D gene: NA
V gene: TRBV7-6
CDR3 protein: CASSKTGQTDYNEQFF
CDR3 DNA: TGTGCCAGCAGCAAAACGGGCCAGACGGACTACAATGAGCAGTTCTTC

clone size: NA
CDR3 length: 16
J gene: TRBJ1-2
D gene: TRBD1
V gene: TRBV29-1
CDR3 protein: CSVEDRWTGEPPGYTF
CDR3 DNA: TGCAGCGTTGAAGACCGATGGACAGGAGAACCCCCTGGCTACACCTTC

clone size: NA
CDR3 length: 15
J gene: TRBJ2-7
D gene: NA
V gene: TRBV4-3
CDR3 protein: CASSQGLGEAYEQYF
CDR3 DNA: TGCGCCAGCAGCCAAGGGTTGGGGGAAGCCTACGAGCAGTACTTC

clone size: NA
CDR3 length: 14
J gene: TRBJ2-4
D gene: NA
V gene: TRBV28
CDR3 protein: CASSLKRAKNIQYF
CDR3 DNA: TGTGCCAGCAGTTTAAAACGGGCCAAAAACATTCAGTACTTC

clone size: NA
CDR3 length: 16
J gene: TRBJ1-3
D gene: NA
V gene: TRBV10-3
CDR3 protein: CAISESNRRDRNTIYF
CDR3 DNA: TGTGCCATCAGTGAGTCGAATCGAAGGGATCGAAACACCATATATTTT

clone size: NA
CDR3 length: 14
J gene: TRBJ2-7
D gene: NA
V gene: TRBV4-3
CDR3 protein: CASSQDLRSYEQYF
CDR3 DNA: TGCGCCAGCAGCCAAGACTTAAGGAGTTACGAGCAGTACTTC

clone size: NA
CDR3 length: 14
J gene: TRBJ2-5
D gene: NA
V gene: TRBV6-1
CDR3 protein: CASSDLLARETQYF
CDR3 DNA: TGTGCCAGCAGTGACCTTTTAGCAAGGGAGACCCAGTACTTC

clone size: once
CDR3 length: 15
J gene: TRBJ2-1
D gene: NA
V gene: TRBV5-1
CDR3 protein: CASSSYRVFTGEQFF
CDR3 DNA: TGCGCCAGCAGCTCCTACAGGGTTTTTACGGGTGAGCAGTTCTTC

clone size: NA
CDR3 length: 14
J gene: TRBJ1-4
D gene: NA
V gene: TRBV9
CDR3 protein: CASSAWPIDEKLFF
CDR3 DNA: TGTGCCAGCAGCGCCTGGCCTATTGATGAAAAACTGTTTTTT

clone size: NA
CDR3 length: 14
J gene: TRBJ1-4
D gene: NA
V gene: TRBV5-1
CDR3 protein: CASSLVQGEEKLFF
CDR3 DNA: TGCGCCAGCAGCTTAGTGCAAGGGGAGGAAAAACTGTTTTTT

clone size: NA
CDR3 length: 13
J gene: TRBJ2-7
D gene: NA
V gene: TRBV25-1
CDR3 protein: CASSEWGRVEQYF
CDR3 DNA: TGTGCCAGCAGTGAATGGGGCCGGGTTGAGCAGTACTTC

clone size: NA
CDR3 length: 15
J gene: TRBJ2-5
D gene: NA
V gene: TRBV7-2
CDR3 protein: CASSLAGNLAETQYF
CDR3 DNA: TGTGCCAGCAGCTTAGCGGGGAATTTGGCGGAGACCCAGTACTTC

clone size: few
CDR3 length: 14
J gene: TRBJ1-2
D gene: NA
V gene: TRBV5-6
CDR3 protein: CASMTLQGRYGYTF
CDR3 DNA: TGTGCCAGCATGACCCTCCAGGGGAGGTATGGCTACACCTTC

clone size: NA
CDR3 length: 14
J gene: TRBJ2-3
D gene: NA
V gene: TRBV4-3
CDR3 protein: CASSQEGGPPTQYF
CDR3 DNA: TGCGCCAGCAGCCAAGAGGGGGGACCACCTACGCAGTATTTT

clone size: once
CDR3 length: 11
J gene: TRBJ2-7
D gene: NA
V gene: TRBV30
CDR3 protein: CAWDGLHEQYF
CDR3 DNA: TGTGCCTGGGACGGGCTCCACGAGCAGTACTTC

clone size: NA
CDR3 length: 11
J gene: TRBJ2-4
D gene: NA
V gene: TRBV30
CDR3 protein: CAWSGGPIQYF
CDR3 DNA: TGTGCCTGGAGTGGTGGGCCCATTCAGTACTTC

clone size: NA
CDR3 length: 16
J gene: TRBJ2-1
D gene: NA
V gene: TRBV9
CDR3 protein: CASSADLAGRFSVQFF
CDR3 DNA: TGTGCCAGCAGCGCGGATTTGGCGGGACGGTTCAGCGTGCAGTTCTTC

clone size: NA
CDR3 length: 12
J gene: TRBJ1-3
D gene: NA
V gene: TRBV9
CDR3 protein: CASGDSGNTIYF
CDR3 DNA: TGTGCCAGTGGAGACTCTGGAAACACCATATATTTT

clone size: NA
CDR3 length: 13
J gene: TRBJ1-2
D gene: NA
V gene: TRBV9
CDR3 protein: CASSVSAGLGYTF
CDR3 DNA: TGTGCCAGCAGCGTGTCGGCAGGGTTGGGCTACACCTTC

clone size: NA
CDR3 length: 13
J gene: TRBJ2-7
D gene: NA
V gene: TRBV6-5
CDR3 protein: CASTRTVGYEQYF
CDR3 DNA: TGTGCCAGCACCCGGACTGTGGGCTACGAGCAGTACTTC

clone size: once
CDR3 length: 14
J gene: TRBJ1-3
D gene: NA
V gene: TRBV28
CDR3 protein: CASTRGLGRNTIYF
CDR3 DNA: TGTGCCAGCACGCGGGGTTTGGGGAGAAACACCATATATTTT

clone size: NA
CDR3 length: 16
J gene: TRBJ2-3
D gene: NA
V gene: TRBV5-4
CDR3 protein: CASSSARDTTRDTQYF
CDR3 DNA: TGTGCCAGCAGCTCCGCCCGGGACACCACGAGAGATACGCAGTATTTT

clone size: NA
CDR3 length: 12
J gene: TRBJ1-1
D gene: NA
V gene: TRBV24-1
CDR3 protein: CATSDYTGRAFF
CDR3 DNA: TGTGCCACCAGTGATTATACAGGGAGAGCTTTCTTT

clone size: NA
CDR3 length: 11
J gene: TRBJ2-5
D gene: NA
V gene: TRBV5-4
CDR3 protein: CASSQGETQYF
CDR3 DNA: TGTGCCAGCAGCCAGGGAGAGACCCAGTACTTC

clone size: NA
CDR3 length: 13
J gene: TRBJ2-1
D gene: NA
V gene: TRBV19
CDR3 protein: CASSSTVRNEQFF
CDR3 DNA: TGTGCCAGTAGTTCCACAGTCCGCAATGAGCAGTTCTTC

clone size: NA
CDR3 length: 15
J gene: TRBJ1-1
D gene: TRBD1
V gene: TRBV2
CDR3 protein: CAGKGTARMNTEAFF
CDR3 DNA: TGTGCCGGAAAAGGGACAGCAAGAATGAACACTGAAGCTTTCTTT

clone size: NA
CDR3 length: 15
J gene: TRBJ2-1
D gene: TRBD1
V gene: TRBV7-8
CDR3 protein: CASSLRDRVDNEQFF
CDR3 DNA: TGTGCCAGCAGCCTTAGGGACAGGGTGGACAATGAGCAGTTCTTC

clone size: NA
CDR3 length: 17
J gene: TRBJ1-3
D gene: NA
V gene: TRBV9
CDR3 protein: CASSVDSDSLSGNTIYF
CDR3 DNA: TGTGCCAGCAGCGTAGACAGCGACTCTCTCTCTGGAAACACCATATATTTT

clone size: NA
CDR3 length: 19
J gene: TRBJ2-3
D gene: TRBD1
V gene: TRBV28
CDR3 protein: CASSFSRGAGTVNTDTQYF
CDR3 DNA: TGTGCCAGCAGTTTCTCCCGGGGAGCCGGGACAGTCAACACAGATACGCAGTATTTT

clone size: NA
CDR3 length: 11
J gene: TRBJ2-2
D gene: NA
V gene: TRBV28
CDR3 protein: CASRSTGELFF
CDR3 DNA: TGTGCCAGCAGGAGTACCGGGGAGCTGTTTTTT

clone size: NA
CDR3 length: 16
J gene: TRBJ2-1
D gene: NA
V gene: TRBV28
CDR3 protein: CASSLGGLADHNEQFF
CDR3 DNA: TGTGCCAGCAGTTTAGGGGGGCTAGCGGATCACAATGAGCAGTTCTTC

clone size: NA
CDR3 length: 13
J gene: TRBJ2-7
D gene: TRBD2
V gene: TRBV19
CDR3 protein: CASSPLREGEQYF
CDR3 DNA: TGTGCCAGTAGTCCCTTGAGGGAGGGCGAGCAGTACTTC

clone size: NA
CDR3 length: 13
J gene: TRBJ1-1
D gene: NA
V gene: TRBV28
CDR3 protein: CASSWGTDTEAFF
CDR3 DNA: TGTGCCAGCAGTTGGGGCACAGATACTGAAGCTTTCTTT

clone size: NA
CDR3 length: 17
J gene: TRBJ1-6
D gene: NA
V gene: TRBV9
CDR3 protein: CASSVEKGLSYNSPLHF
CDR3 DNA: TGTGCCAGCAGCGTAGAAAAAGGGCTCTCCTATAATTCACCCCTCCACTTT

clone size: NA
CDR3 length: 18
J gene: TRBJ2-7
D gene: NA
V gene: TRBV28
CDR3 protein: CASSLGSPGGRSSYEQYF
CDR3 DNA: TGTGCCAGCAGTTTAGGTTCCCCGGGCGGTAGGAGCTCCTACGAGCAGTACTTC

clone size: NA
CDR3 length: 14
J gene: TRBJ1-5
D gene: TRBD1
V gene: TRBV27
CDR3 protein: CASSFRGHNQPQHF
CDR3 DNA: TGTGCCAGCAGTTTTAGGGGGCACAATCAGCCCCAGCATTTT

clone size: NA
CDR3 length: 16
J gene: TRBJ2-2
D gene: TRBD2
V gene: TRBV15
CDR3 protein: CATSRRTSGNTGELFF
CDR3 DNA: TGTGCCACCAGCCGACGGACTAGCGGGAACACCGGGGAGCTGTTTTTT

clone size: NA
CDR3 length: 13
J gene: TRBJ2-7
D gene: NA
V gene: TRBV14
CDR3 protein: CASSQVSGVEQYF
CDR3 DNA: TGTGCCAGCAGCCAAGTGTCAGGGGTCGAGCAGTACTTC

clone size: NA
CDR3 length: 17
J gene: TRBJ2-1
D gene: TRBD2
V gene: TRBV18
CDR3 protein: CASSPPGLAGVSGEQFF
CDR3 DNA: TGTGCCAGCTCACCTCCAGGACTAGCGGGAGTGTCGGGTGAGCAGTTCTTC

clone size: NA
CDR3 length: 17
J gene: TRBJ2-7
D gene: TRBD1
V gene: TRBV11-2
CDR3 protein: CASSWVGMGQFSYEQYF
CDR3 DNA: TGTGCCAGCAGCTGGGTGGGCATGGGACAGTTTTCCTACGAGCAGTACTTC

clone size: once
CDR3 length: 16
J gene: TRBJ2-1
D gene: NA
V gene: TRBV30
CDR3 protein: CAWSLSLGSSYNEQFF
CDR3 DNA: TGTGCCTGGAGTCTCTCCCTCGGAAGCTCCTACAATGAGCAGTTCTTC

clone size: NA
CDR3 length: 11
J gene: TRBJ2-1
D gene: NA
V gene: TRBV30
CDR3 protein: CAWSTADEQFF
CDR3 DNA: TGTGCCTGGAGTACGGCGGATGAGCAGTTCTTC

clone size: NA
CDR3 length: 14
J gene: TRBJ1-1
D gene: NA
V gene: TRBV24-1
CDR3 protein: CATSESGEGRKAFF
CDR3 DNA: TGTGCCACCAGTGAATCAGGGGAGGGTAGAAAAGCTTTCTTT

clone size: NA
CDR3 length: 15
J gene: TRBJ2-1
D gene: TRBD1
V gene: TRBV5-4
CDR3 protein: CASSGTGGRSDEQFF
CDR3 DNA: TGTGCCAGCAGCGGTACAGGGGGCCGGAGTGATGAGCAGTTCTTC